Following are 17 T cell receptor beta chains from one sample sequenced in a study of beta chain features in type 1 diabetes (dated by TCRdb to 2017 to 2018). These receptors have no identified antigens. Library creation used the immunoSEQ multiplex PCR assay. The entire isolated RNA was reverse transcribed using the High Capacity cDNA Reverse Transcription Kit, and thus expressed TCRB transcripts were sequenced. TCRdb mirrors the immuneACCESS table, restricted to in-frame sequences. Some clones are absent from its copies; in checked studies, under half trace to an unresolved V gene, and the reason for the others is unknown. The sample records approximately 270,000 clones, 13% to 15% of which are singletons. Roughly 0.018% of the sample is in the top ten clones. Overall study outcomes, separate from this receptor: In all four CD4+ subsets, TCRB CDR3 length was moderately but significantly shorter in type 1 diabetes patients.

The sample was naive CD4+ T cells from blood. According to the study, the label for this sample's cell subset or site signals: true naive CD4+ T cells. All receptors come from a man aged 25-45 years with type 1 diabetes.

In this sample, this clone turned up a few times. The rearrangement joins TRBV4-2 to TRBJ1-5, with unresolved D. Looked up from germline, CDR1 is LGHNA and CDR2 is YNFKEQ. Trimming stripped 4 bases from V and 3 bases from J, with 22 bases between. CDR3 length: 18 amino acids. CDR3 nucleotides: TGTGCCAGCAGCCCTAGGTCCATTATTGGCTCGGTCAATCAGCCCCAGCATTTT. Its protein is CASSPRSIIGSVNQPQHF.

The V and J genes are TRBV5-6 and TRBJ1-2, with TRBD1 identical over 9 bases. V trimming: 4 bases; J trimming: 8 bases; junction bases outside the gene matches: 9. Germline values: CDR1 SGHDT, CDR2 YYEEEE. The CDR3 totals 14 residues. The CDR3 protein is CASSGGQGSYGYTF. In DNA, the CDR3 is TGTGCCAGCAGCGGCGGACAGGGGTCTTACGGCTACACCTTC. Filled out from reference TRBV5-6 and TRBJ1-2, the complete variable domain reads DAGVTQSPTHLIKTRGQQVTLRCSPKSGHDTVSWYQQALGQGPQFIFQYYEEEERQRGNFPDRFSGHQFPNYSSELNVNALLLGDSALYLCASSGGQGSYGYTFGSGTRLTVV.

The chain couples TRBV4-3 to TRBJ2-6; 8 nucleotides line up with TRBD1. J lost 3 bases, V lost 1 base, and 8 bases had no gene match. The CDR3 is 18 amino acids. CDR1 is LGHNA and CDR2 is YSLEER in the germline V gene. This CDR3 reads CASSQGGQGARGANVLTF. CDR3 coding DNA: TGCGCCAGCAGCCAAGGGGGCCAGGGGGCGCGTGGGGCCAACGTCCTGACTTTC.

This clone was picked up a small number of times. The chain recombines TRBV9 with TRBJ2-7; 10 positions agree with TRBD1. With 0 bases clipped from V and 1 base from J, the junction kept 10 bases outside the gene matches. This CDR3 is built from 18 residues. Germline V lookup: CDR1 SGDLS, CDR2 YYNGEE. CDR3 amino acids: CASSVGTQGQGLSYEQYF. The CDR3 bases are TGTGCCAGCAGCGTAGGTACCCAGGGACAGGGGTTATCCTACGAGCAGTACTTC.

This clone has a handful of counts. V is TRBV2 and J is TRBJ2-3, with 7 bases lining up with TRBD2. The CDR3 sequence is 15 residues long. Unmatched junction bases numbered 4, after V lost 1 base and J lost 3 bases. Germline V gene sequence: CDR1 SNHLY, CDR2 FYNNEI. The DNA for the CDR3 is TGTGCCAGCAGTGAAGGGGGCGGGAGAACAGATACGCAGTATTTT. It yields the protein CASSEGGGRTDTQYF.

The chain couples TRBV19 to TRBJ2-1; TRBD2 aligns across 9 bases. Looked up from germline, CDR1 is LNHDA and CDR2 is SQIVND (reference sequence). Trimming at V came to 4 bases and at J to 3 bases, leaving 7 bases not matched to a gene. The CDR3 is 16 residues long. CDR3 sequence (DNA): TGTGCCAGTAGTAGCCCGGGGCGGGAGGGCTACAATGAGCAGTTCTTC. Its translation: CASSSPGREGYNEQFF. Variable domain in full (rest from reference TRBV19 and TRBJ2-1): DGGITQSPKYLFRKEGQNVTLSCEQNLNHDAMYWYRQDPGQGLRLIYYSQIVNDFQKGDIAEGYSVSREKKESFPLTVTSAQKNPTAFYLCASSSPGREGYNEQFFGPGTRLTVL.

The sample holds a few counts of this clone. The chain carries TRBV29-1 and TRBJ1-1; maybe TRBD1 (6 bases). This CDR3 is 14 amino acids long. CDR1 is SQVTM and CDR2 is ANQGSEA in the germline V gene. Trimming took off 0 bases at V and 3 bases at J, with 11 bases between the two ends. The CDR3 coding sequence is TGCAGCGTTGAAGAGGGGGCGGGGGACACTGAAGCTTTCTTT. It yields the protein CSVEEGAGDTEAFF.

This clone showed up just a few times. V gene TRBV6-6 combines with J gene TRBJ2-7; D is unresolved. Germline CDR1 MNHNY, CDR2 SVGAGI (reference sequence). V was cut by 5 bases and J by 2 bases, with 13 bases left in between. CDR3 length equals 14 residues. In nucleotides, the CDR3 is TGTGCCAGCAGTACCTCGGGTTTACCCTACGAGCAGTACTTC. Translating it yields CASSTSGLPYEQYF.

This clone was detected only a few times. This chain joins TRBV2 and TRBJ2-3; 8 bases are a match to TRBD2. The CDR3 runs to 15 residues. Germline assignment: CDR1 SNHLY and CDR2 FYNNEI. Germline trimming cut 8 bases from V and 5 bases from J; bases unmatched to any gene: 12. The CDR3: CASVEGAGAIDTQYF. The CDR3 DNA reads as TGTGCCAGCGTTGAAGGAGCGGGAGCGATAGATACGCAGTATTTT.

Concerning this clone itself: This sample includes further DNA sequences coding for the same CDR3. The genes are TRBV29-1 and TRBJ2-7; 10 bases are a match to TRBD2. Germline V CDR1 and CDR2: SQVTM, ANQGSEA. After removal of 5 bases from V and 0 bases from J, the junction contained 4 bases not matched to a gene. CDR3 length: 14 amino acids. Here the CDR3 reads CSVRTSGSSYEQYF. The CDR3 DNA is TGCAGCGTTCGGACTAGCGGAAGCTCCTACGAGCAGTACTTC.

The CDR3 sequence: CASSSRTGNQPQHF. As DNA, the CDR3 is TGTGCCAGCAGTTCGAGGACAGGGAATCAGCCCCAGCATTTT. This chain uses TRBV6-1 with TRBJ1-5; 8 nucleotides line up with TRBD1. CDR3 length: 14 residues. Looked up from germline, CDR1 is MNHNS and CDR2 is SASEGT. Trimming at V came to 5 bases and at J to 4 bases, leaving 4 bases not matched to a gene.

The chain couples TRBV5-4 to TRBJ2-1, with a possible D match to TRBD2 (5 bases). The CDR3 is 16 residues long. Trimming removed 4 bases at V and 9 bases at J, with 23 bases between. Germline V lookup: CDR1 SGHNT, CDR2 YYREEE (reference sequence). The CDR3 spells CASSAAPLLVFGEQFF. For the CDR3, the DNA is TGTGCCAGCAGCGCAGCCCCACTACTAGTCTTCGGTGAGCAGTTCTTC. Full variable domain (rest looked up from reference TRBV5-4 and TRBJ2-1): ETGVTQSPTHLIKTRGQQVTLRCSSQSGHNTVSWYQQALGQGPQFIFQYYREEENGRGNFPPRFSGLQFPNYSSELNVNALELDDSALYLCASSAAPLLVFGEQFFGPGTRLTVL.

This clone was counted only a few times. CDR3 in DNA: TGTGCCAGCAGCTCAGGGCCTCTAGACAGTGGGAACTATGGCTACACCTTC. It encodes CASSSGPLDSGNYGYTF. The chain employs TRBV7-2 and TRBJ1-2; D is perhaps TRBD1 (5 bases). V was clipped by 4 bases and J by 2 bases, with 20 bases between them. This CDR3 is 17 amino acids long. Per germline, CDR1 SGHTA and CDR2 FQGNSA.

This clone has only a few counts. This same CDR3 is encoded by further DNA sequences in the sample. CDR3: CASSLTGNTEAFF. CDR3 nucleotide sequence: TGTGCCAGCAGCTTAACTGGGAACACTGAAGCTTTCTTT. The chain links TRBV7-9 to TRBJ1-1; D remains unclear. Germline loops: CDR1 SEHNR, CDR2 FQNEAQ (reference sequence). Trimming removed 2 bases from V and 1 base from J, with 5 bases in between. The CDR3 consists of 13 residues.

This clone turned up a few times. The rearrangement joins TRBV30 to TRBJ1-4; D is possibly TRBD1 (5 bases). Trimming removed 1 base at V and 8 bases at J, with 23 bases between. The CDR3 runs 17 residues. The germline gives CDR1 GTSNPN, CDR2 SVGIG (reference sequence). The CDR3: CAWSAARTVRQTEKLFF. The CDR3 DNA sequence: TGTGCCTGGAGTGCCGCCAGGACCGTTAGACAGACGGAAAAACTGTTTTTT.

This clone was counted a few times. The genes are TRBV5-1 and TRBJ2-1, with TRBD2 matching over 7 bases. Per germline, CDR1 SGHRS and CDR2 YFSETQ. J was trimmed by 9 bases and V by 4 bases; bases with no gene match: 13. The CDR3 has 15 residues. Here the CDR3 reads CASSKLASGSGEQFF. The CDR3 region has the DNA TGCGCCAGCAGCAAACTAGCGTCCGGGTCGGGTGAGCAGTTCTTC.

V is TRBV6-6 and J is TRBJ2-7; D might be TRBD2 (6 bases). The V gene's germline CDR1 is MNHNY and CDR2 SVGAGI (reference sequence). This CDR3 is 15 amino acids long. V shed 2 bases and J shed 3 bases, with 14 bases lying between them. CDR3: CASSYRRDPDYEQYF. The CDR3 DNA is TGTGCCAGCAGTTACAGGCGGGACCCAGACTACGAGCAGTACTTC.